This TCR beta chain was profiled in a study of T cell responses to AZD1222 COVID-19 vaccine. From germline, CDR1 is SGHRS and CDR2 YFSETQ. This CDR3 has 14 amino acids. With 4 bases removed from V and 5 bases from J, the gap between germline ends came to 15 bases. Method: immunoSEQ multiplex PCR; TCRdb's copy keeps in-frame clones and lacks some. This sample has 95,000 to 150,000 clones, with around 85% found just once. Study-level points and caveats: Unmutated variant regions are reportedly the target of nearly half of TCRs that are spike-specific. Following two doses of AZD1222, Spike-specific TCR breadth and depth rose. Repertoires were sampled only after the peak T cell response. It was only 6 or 7 AZD1222 recipients who were seropositive at baseline.

On this clone: Its antigen is unidentified.

The sequencing used peripheral blood, collected 28 days after the second AZD1222 dose. The TCR comes from an adult who received the AZD1222 COVID-19 vaccine. This chain links TRBV5-1 with TRBJ1-1; D possibly corresponds to TRBD1 (5 bases). The CDR3 here is CASSPRGPGTEAFF. The CDR3 region has the DNA TGCGCCAGCAGCCCCCGAGGGCCAGGGACTGAAGCTTTCTTT.